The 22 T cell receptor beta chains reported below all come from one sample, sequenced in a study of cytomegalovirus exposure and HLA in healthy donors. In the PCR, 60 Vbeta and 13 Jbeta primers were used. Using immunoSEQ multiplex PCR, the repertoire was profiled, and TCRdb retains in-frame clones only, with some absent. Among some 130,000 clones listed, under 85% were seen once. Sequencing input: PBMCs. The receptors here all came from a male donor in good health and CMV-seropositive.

The CDR3 region has the DNA TGTGCCAGTAGTCCCGGGACAGGGGGCTTTGGCTACACCTTC. It translates to CASSPGTGGFGYTF. The rearrangement uses TRBV19 and TRBJ1-2; 12 bases agree with TRBD1. Germline assignment: CDR1 LNHDA and CDR2 SQIVND (reference sequence). With V trimmed by 5 bases and J by 7 bases, 5 bases remained unmatched. The CDR3 consists of 14 residues.

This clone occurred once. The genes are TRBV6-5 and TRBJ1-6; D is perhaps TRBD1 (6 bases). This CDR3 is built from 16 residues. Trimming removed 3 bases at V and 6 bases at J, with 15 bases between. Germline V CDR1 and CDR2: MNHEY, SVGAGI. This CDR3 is CASSYYRTAANSPLHF. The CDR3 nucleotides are TGTGCCAGCAGTTATTACAGGACAGCAGCTAATTCACCCCTCCACTTT.

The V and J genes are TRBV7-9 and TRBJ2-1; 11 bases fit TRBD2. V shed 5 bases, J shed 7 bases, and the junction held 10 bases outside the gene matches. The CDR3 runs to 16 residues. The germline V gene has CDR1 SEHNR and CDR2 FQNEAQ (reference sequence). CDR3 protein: CASSPLGSGGANEQFF. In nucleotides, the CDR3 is TGTGCCAGCAGCCCGCTTGGTAGCGGGGGGGCTAATGAGCAGTTCTTC.

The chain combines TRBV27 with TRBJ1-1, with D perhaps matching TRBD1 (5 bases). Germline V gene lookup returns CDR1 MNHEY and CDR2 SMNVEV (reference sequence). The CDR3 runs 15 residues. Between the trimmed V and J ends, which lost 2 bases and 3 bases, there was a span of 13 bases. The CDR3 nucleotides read TGTGCCAGCAGTTTAGGGGGGATAGGTGACACTGAAGCTTTCTTT. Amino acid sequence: CASSLGGIGDTEAFF.

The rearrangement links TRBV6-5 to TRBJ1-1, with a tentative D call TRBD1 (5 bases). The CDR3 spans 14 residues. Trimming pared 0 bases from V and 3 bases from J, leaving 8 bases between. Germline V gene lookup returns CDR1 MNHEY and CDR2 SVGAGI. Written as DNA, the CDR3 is TGTGCCAGCAGTTACTCAGCGGGGGACACTGAAGCTTTCTTT. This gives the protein CASSYSAGDTEAFF.

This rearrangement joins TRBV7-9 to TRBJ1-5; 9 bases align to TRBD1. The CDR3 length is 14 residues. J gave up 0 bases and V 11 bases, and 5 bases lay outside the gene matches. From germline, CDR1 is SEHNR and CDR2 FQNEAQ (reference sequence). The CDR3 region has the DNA TGTGCCCCGACAGGGGGGGGTAGCAATCAGCCCCAGCATTTT. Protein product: CAPTGGGSNQPQHF.

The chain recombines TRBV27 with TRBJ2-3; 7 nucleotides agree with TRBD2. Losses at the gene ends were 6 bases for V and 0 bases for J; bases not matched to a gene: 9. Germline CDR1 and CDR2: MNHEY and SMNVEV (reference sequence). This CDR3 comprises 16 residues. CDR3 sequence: CASRGWGGVSTDTQYF. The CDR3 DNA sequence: TGTGCCAGCAGGGGGTGGGGGGGGGTCAGCACAGATACGCAGTATTTT.

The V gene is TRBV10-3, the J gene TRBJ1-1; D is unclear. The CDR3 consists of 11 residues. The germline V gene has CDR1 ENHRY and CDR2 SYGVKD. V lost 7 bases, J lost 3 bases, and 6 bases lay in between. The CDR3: CAIKAHTEAFF. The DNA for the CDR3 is TGTGCCATCAAAGCGCACACTGAAGCTTTCTTT.

CDR3 sequence: CASSYFGQGNYEQYF. The CDR3 nucleotides read TGTGCCAGCAGTTACTTTGGACAGGGGAACTACGAGCAGTACTTC. This rearrangement joins TRBV6-5 to TRBJ2-5, with 9 bases lining up with TRBD1. The end of the DNA aligns better with TRBJ2-7, so the J call may be wrong. Germline CDR1 is MNHEY and CDR2 is SVGAGI. The CDR3 sequence is 15 residues long.

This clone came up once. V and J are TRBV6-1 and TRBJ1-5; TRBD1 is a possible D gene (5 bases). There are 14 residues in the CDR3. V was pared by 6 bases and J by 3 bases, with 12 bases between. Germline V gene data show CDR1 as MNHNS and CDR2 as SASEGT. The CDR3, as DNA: TGTGCCAGCAGGGGGGACTGGGACAATCAGCCCCAGCATTTT. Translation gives CASRGDWDNQPQHF.

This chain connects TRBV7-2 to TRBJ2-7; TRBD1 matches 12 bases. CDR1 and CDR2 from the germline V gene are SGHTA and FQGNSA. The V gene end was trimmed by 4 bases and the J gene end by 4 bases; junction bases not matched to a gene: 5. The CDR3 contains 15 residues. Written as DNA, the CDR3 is TGTGCCAGCAGCTCCCGGGACAGGGGGCAATACGAGCAGTACTTC. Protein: CASSSRDRGQYEQYF.

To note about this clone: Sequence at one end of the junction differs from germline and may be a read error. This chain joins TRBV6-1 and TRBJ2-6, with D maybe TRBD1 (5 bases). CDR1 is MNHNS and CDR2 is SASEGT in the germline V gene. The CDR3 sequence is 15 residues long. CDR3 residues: CASSEGHSGANGLTF. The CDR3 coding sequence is TGTGCCAGCAGTGAAGGACACTCTGGGGCCAACGGCCTGACTTTC.

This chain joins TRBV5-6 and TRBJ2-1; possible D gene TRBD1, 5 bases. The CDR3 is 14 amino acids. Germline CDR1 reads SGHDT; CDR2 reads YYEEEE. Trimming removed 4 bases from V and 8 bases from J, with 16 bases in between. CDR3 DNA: TGTGCCAGCAGCGGAACTATGGGGCCCTATGAGCAGTTCTTC. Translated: CASSGTMGPYEQFF.

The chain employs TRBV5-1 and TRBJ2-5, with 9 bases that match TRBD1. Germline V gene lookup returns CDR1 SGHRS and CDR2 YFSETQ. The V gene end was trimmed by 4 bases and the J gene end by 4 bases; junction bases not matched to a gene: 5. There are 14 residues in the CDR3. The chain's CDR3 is CASSQGQGGETQYF. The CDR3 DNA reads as TGCGCCAGCAGCCAGGGACAGGGAGGAGAGACCCAGTACTTC.

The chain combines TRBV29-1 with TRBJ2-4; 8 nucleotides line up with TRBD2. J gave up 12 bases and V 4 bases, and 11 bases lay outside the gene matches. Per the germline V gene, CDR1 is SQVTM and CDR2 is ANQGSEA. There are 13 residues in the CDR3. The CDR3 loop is CSVVVSGKSSQYF. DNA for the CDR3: TGCAGCGTTGTTGTTAGCGGGAAGAGCAGTCAGTACTTC.

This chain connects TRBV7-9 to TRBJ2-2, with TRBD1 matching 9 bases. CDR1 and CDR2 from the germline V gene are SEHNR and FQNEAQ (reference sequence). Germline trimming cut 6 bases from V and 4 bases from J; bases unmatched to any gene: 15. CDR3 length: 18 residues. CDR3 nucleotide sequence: TGTGCCAGCAGGCCAACGGTCCCGGGACAGGGTTTCACCGGGGAGCTGTTTTTT. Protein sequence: CASRPTVPGQGFTGELFF. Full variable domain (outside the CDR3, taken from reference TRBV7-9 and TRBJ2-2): DTGVSQNPRHKITKRGQNVTFRCDPISEHNRLYWYRQTLGQGPEFLTYFQNEAQLEKSRLLSDRFSAERPKGSFSTLEIQRTEQGDSAMYLCASRPTVPGQGFTGELFFGEGSRLTVL.

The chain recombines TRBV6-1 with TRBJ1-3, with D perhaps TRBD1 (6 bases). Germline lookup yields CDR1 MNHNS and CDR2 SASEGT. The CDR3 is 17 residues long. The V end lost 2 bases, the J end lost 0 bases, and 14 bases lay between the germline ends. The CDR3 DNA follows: TGTGCCAGCAGTGAAAACACAGGGCGCAGCTCTGGAAACACCATATATTTT. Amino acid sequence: CASSENTGRSSGNTIYF.

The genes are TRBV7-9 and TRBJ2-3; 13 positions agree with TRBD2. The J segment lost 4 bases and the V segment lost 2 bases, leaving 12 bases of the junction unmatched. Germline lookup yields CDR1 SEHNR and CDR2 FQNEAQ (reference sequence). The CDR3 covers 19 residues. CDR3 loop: CASSLRTSGGTWGSDTQYF. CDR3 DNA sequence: TGTGCCAGCAGCTTACGGACTAGCGGGGGCACCTGGGGGTCAGATACGCAGTATTTT. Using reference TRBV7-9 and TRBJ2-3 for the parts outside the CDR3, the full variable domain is DTGVSQNPRHKITKRGQNVTFRCDPISEHNRLYWYRQTLGQGPEFLTYFQNEAQLEKSRLLSDRFSAERPKGSFSTLEIQRTEQGDSAMYLCASSLRTSGGTWGSDTQYFGPGTRLTVL.

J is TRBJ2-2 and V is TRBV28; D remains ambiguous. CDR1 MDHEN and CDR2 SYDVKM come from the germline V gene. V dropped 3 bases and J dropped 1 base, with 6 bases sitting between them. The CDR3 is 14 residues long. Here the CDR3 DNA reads TGTGCCAGCAGTTTCGGAGAGAACACCGGGGAGCTGTTTTTT. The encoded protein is CASSFGENTGELFF.

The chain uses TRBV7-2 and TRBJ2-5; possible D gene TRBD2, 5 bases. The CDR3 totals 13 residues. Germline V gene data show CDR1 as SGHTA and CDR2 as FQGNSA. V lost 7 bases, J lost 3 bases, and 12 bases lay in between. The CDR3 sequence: CASTRWGEETQYF. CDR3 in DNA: TGTGCCAGCACCCGGTGGGGAGAAGAGACCCAGTACTTC.

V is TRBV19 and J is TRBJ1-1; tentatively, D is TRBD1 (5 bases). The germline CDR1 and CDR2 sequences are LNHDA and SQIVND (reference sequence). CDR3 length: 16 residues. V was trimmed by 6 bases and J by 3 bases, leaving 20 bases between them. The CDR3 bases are TGTGCCAGTAGGGGGGGTTCGGTAGGCGTAGACACTGAAGCTTTCTTT. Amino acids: CASRGGSVGVDTEAFF.

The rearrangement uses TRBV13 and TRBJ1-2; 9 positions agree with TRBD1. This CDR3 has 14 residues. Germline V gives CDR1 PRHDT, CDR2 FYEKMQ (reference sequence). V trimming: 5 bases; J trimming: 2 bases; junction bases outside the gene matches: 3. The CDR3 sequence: CASSVGTGNYGYTF. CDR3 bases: TGTGCCAGCAGCGTCGGGACAGGGAACTATGGCTACACCTTC.